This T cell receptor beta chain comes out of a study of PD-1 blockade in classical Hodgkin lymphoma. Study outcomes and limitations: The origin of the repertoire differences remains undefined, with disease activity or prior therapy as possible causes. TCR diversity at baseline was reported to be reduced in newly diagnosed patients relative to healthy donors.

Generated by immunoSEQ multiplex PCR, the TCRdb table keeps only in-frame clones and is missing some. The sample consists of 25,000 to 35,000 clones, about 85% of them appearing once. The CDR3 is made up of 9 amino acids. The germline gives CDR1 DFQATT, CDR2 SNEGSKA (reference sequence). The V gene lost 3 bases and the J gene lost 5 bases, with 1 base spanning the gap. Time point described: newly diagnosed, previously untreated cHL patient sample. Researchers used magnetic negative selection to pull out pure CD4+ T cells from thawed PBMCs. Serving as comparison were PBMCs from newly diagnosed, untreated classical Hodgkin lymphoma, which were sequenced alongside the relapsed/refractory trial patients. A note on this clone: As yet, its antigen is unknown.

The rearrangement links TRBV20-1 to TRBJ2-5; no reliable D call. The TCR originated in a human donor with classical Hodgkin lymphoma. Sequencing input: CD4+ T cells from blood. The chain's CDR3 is CSARETQYF. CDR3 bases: TGCAGTGCTAGGGAGACCCAGTACTTC.